This is a list of T cell receptor beta chains from one sample in a study of T cell responses to AZD1222 COVID-19 vaccine. Using immunoSEQ multiplex PCR, the repertoire was profiled, and TCRdb retains in-frame clones only, with some absent. The sample includes 100,000 to 150,000 clones, approximately 90% of them seen just once. The sample in question was peripheral blood, obtained on day 0 of AZD1222 vaccination. The receptors originated from an adult in good health. Each CDR3 is given with its conserved first and last residue. The D gene is left open where the match is weak. Clone size appears in some rows only: once, few, many, or a class for an expanded clone.

clone_size | j_call | d_call | v_call | cdr3_nt | cdr3_aa
NA | TRBJ2-2 | TRBD1 | TRBV5-4 | TGTGCCAGCAGCCCGGGACAGGTCACCGGGGAGCTGTTTTTT | CASSPGQVTGELFF
NA | TRBJ1-4 | NA | TRBV15 | TGTGCCACCAGCAGGGACGGCAGGAATAATGAAAAACTGTTTTTT | CATSRDGRNNEKLFF
NA | TRBJ1-6 | NA | TRBV18 | TGTGCCAGCTCGCCCACCCGCACGGGGAGCTCCTATAATTCACCCCTCCACTTT | CASSPTRTGSSYNSPLHF
NA | TRBJ2-3 | TRBD2 | TRBV19 | TGTGCCAGTAGTCCTAGGACTAGCGGGAGGATTCAGACGCAGTATTTT | CASSPRTSGRIQTQYF
once | TRBJ2-1 | NA | TRBV14 | TGTGCCAGCAGCCGAACATTGGGGAGCTACAATGAGCAGTTCTTC | CASSRTLGSYNEQFF
once | TRBJ2-1 | NA | TRBV9 | TGTGCCAGCAGCGTAAGGGGGACCAACAATGAGCAGTTCTTC | CASSVRGTNNEQFF
NA | TRBJ1-2 | NA | TRBV10-3 | TGTGCCACCCTTGGAGAGCTCCGATTTGGCTACACCTTC | CATLGELRFGYTF
few | TRBJ2-3 | NA | TRBV28 | TGTGCCAGCAGTTTGGTGCTAGCGACCGGCACAGATACGCAGTATTTT | CASSLVLATGTDTQYF
NA | TRBJ2-1 | NA | TRBV25-1 | TGTGCCAGCAGTTCCTTTAATGAGCAGTTCTTC | CASSSFNEQFF
NA | TRBJ1-2 | NA | TRBV7-9 | TGTGCCAGCAGCTTAGGGGCGATATCCAACTATGGCTACACCTTC | CASSLGAISNYGYTF
NA | TRBJ1-5 | NA | TRBV7-2 | TGTGCCAGCAGCTTAAATAGCAATCAGCCCCAGCATTTT | CASSLNSNQPQHF
NA | TRBJ2-1 | TRBD2 | TRBV6-7 | TGTGCCAGCAGTTACCCCGGACTAGCGGGCTTTAGGAAAGGGTACAATGAGCAGTTCTTC | CASSYPGLAGFRKGYNEQFF
few | TRBJ1-2 | TRBD1 | TRBV6-5 | TGTGCCAGCAGGCGGACAGGAGAGGGCTACACCTTC | CASRRTGEGYTF
NA | TRBJ1-1 | NA | TRBV19 | TGTGCCAGTAGTCTTCAGAGAAACACTGAAGCTTTCTTT | CASSLQRNTEAFF
NA | TRBJ1-6 | TRBD1 | TRBV5-1 | TGCGCCAGCAGCTTGTTGGAATCTACAGGGGGAAACTCACCCCTCCACTTT | CASSLLESTGGNSPLHF
NA | TRBJ1-1 | TRBD1 | TRBV5-1 | TGCGCCAGCAGGGTGACAGGGGACACTGAAGCTTTCTTT | CASRVTGDTEAFF
NA | TRBJ1-1 | TRBD1 | TRBV4-1 | TGCGCCAGCAGCCATCCACGGGACAGGGGTACAAATGAAGCTTTCTTT | CASSHPRDRGTNEAFF
NA | TRBJ1-1 | TRBD1 | TRBV3-1/TRBV3-2 | TGTGCCAGCAGCCCAAGGACAGGGCCTATTCCCTTGAACACTGAAGCTTTCTTT | CASSPRTGPIPLNTEAFF
NA | TRBJ2-2 | NA | TRBV5-4 | TGTGCCAGCAGCTTGGCGGTTGCCGGGGAGCTGTTTTTT | CASSLAVAGELFF
NA | TRBJ2-7 | NA | TRBV7-2 | TGTGCCAGCAGCCTGAACTACGAGCAGTACTTC | CASSLNYEQYF
NA | TRBJ1-1 | NA | TRBV6-5 | TGTGCCAGCAGTTTCCGACCTAACACTGAAGCTTTCTTT | CASSFRPNTEAFF
NA | TRBJ1-5 | NA | TRBV30 | TGTGCCTGGAGTGTCGGGACTGGGAATCAGCCCCAGCATTTT | CAWSVGTGNQPQHF
NA | TRBJ1-2 | TRBD1 | TRBV7-3 | TGTGCCAGCAGCCCTACAGGGGGGGGCGGCTACACCTTC | CASSPTGGGGYTF
once | TRBJ2-3 | NA | TRBV7-8 | TGTGCCAGCAGCTCGGGACAACGAAGCACAGATACGCAGTATTTT | CASSSGQRSTDTQYF
NA | TRBJ1-2 | NA | TRBV4-3 | TGCGCCAGCAGCCCACTCCCCGTTGGCTATGGCTACACCTTC | CASSPLPVGYGYTF
NA | TRBJ2-7 | NA | TRBV28 | TGTGCCAGCAGCCCCGGGGGAGAGGGCTCCTACGAGCAGTACTTC | CASSPGGEGSYEQYF
once | TRBJ2-7 | NA | TRBV6-2/TRBV6-3 | TGTGCCAGCAGTTTGGGGGGAGGGGGCAAGTACTTC | CASSLGGGGKYF
NA | TRBJ1-3 | TRBD1 | TRBV2 | TGTGCCAGCAGTGAAAGGCAGGGGGCTGGGAGCTCTGGAAACACCATATATTTT | CASSERQGAGSSGNTIYF
NA | TRBJ1-2 | TRBD1 | TRBV6-1 | TGTGCCAGCAGTGAAGGCAGGGGGTTGTACGGCTACACCTTC | CASSEGRGLYGYTF
NA | TRBJ2-1 | TRBD2 | TRBV27 | TGTGCCAGCAGTTTACCCCTAGCGGGAGGGCTGTTCTTC | CASSLPLAGGLFF
NA | TRBJ1-6 | NA | TRBV4-3 | TGCGCCAGCAGCCAAGATACGATGGGGAGCTCCTATAATTCACCCCTCCACTTT | CASSQDTMGSSYNSPLHF
NA | TRBJ2-2 | TRBD1 | TRBV19 | TGTGCCAGTAGTTTCATTGACAGGGGTGCCGGGGAGCTGTTTTTT | CASSFIDRGAGELFF
NA | TRBJ1-1 | TRBD1 | TRBV29-1 | TGCAGCGTTGGAGGGGGCATGAACACTGAAGCTTTCTTT | CSVGGGMNTEAFF
NA | TRBJ2-3 | TRBD2 | TRBV7-9 | TGTGCCAGCAGCTGGGGAGGGCTCTCTAGCACAGATACGCAGTATTTT | CASSWGGLSSTDTQYF
once | TRBJ1-3 | NA | TRBV30 | TGTGCCTGGAGCGTCAGCTCTGGAAACACCATATATTTT | CAWSVSSGNTIYF
NA | TRBJ2-1 | TRBD1 | TRBV2 | TGTGCCAGCAGCCTAGGACAGGGGAAGCAGTTCTTC | CASSLGQGKQFF
NA | TRBJ1-5 | TRBD1 | TRBV7-2 | TGTGCCAGCAGCGGCGGGACAGGGGGGTTTGGTGCCCCCCAGCATTTT | CASSGGTGGFGAPQHF
NA | TRBJ1-3 | NA | TRBV5-1 | TGCGCCAGCAGCTTGGGAGTTCACGGAAACACCATATATTTT | CASSLGVHGNTIYF
NA | TRBJ2-5 | NA | TRBV18 | TGTGCCAGCTCACCATCGGGGCCCCAAGAGACCCAGTACTTC | CASSPSGPQETQYF
NA | TRBJ2-4 | NA | TRBV5-1 | TGCGCCAGCAGCCTCGCACAGGGCGCCAAAAACATTCAGTACTTC | CASSLAQGAKNIQYF